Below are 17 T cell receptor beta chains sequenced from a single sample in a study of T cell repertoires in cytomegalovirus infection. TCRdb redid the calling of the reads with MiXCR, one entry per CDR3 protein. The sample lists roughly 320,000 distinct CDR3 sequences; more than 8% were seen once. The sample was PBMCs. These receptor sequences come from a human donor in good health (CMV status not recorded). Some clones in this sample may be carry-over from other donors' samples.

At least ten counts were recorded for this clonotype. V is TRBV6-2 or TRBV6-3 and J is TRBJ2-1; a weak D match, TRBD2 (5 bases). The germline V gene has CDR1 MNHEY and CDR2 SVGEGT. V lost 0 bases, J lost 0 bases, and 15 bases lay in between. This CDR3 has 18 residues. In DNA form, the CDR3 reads TGTGCCAGCAGTTACTCGCGCGCGGGCGGAAGCTCCTACAATGAGCAGTTCTTC. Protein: CASSYSRAGGSSYNEQFF.

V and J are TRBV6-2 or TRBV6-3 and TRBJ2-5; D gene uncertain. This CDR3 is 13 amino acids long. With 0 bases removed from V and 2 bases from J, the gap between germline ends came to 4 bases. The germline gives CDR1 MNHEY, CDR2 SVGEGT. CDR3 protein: CASSYSEQETQYF. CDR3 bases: TGTGCCAGCAGTTACTCCGAACAAGAGACCCAGTACTTC.

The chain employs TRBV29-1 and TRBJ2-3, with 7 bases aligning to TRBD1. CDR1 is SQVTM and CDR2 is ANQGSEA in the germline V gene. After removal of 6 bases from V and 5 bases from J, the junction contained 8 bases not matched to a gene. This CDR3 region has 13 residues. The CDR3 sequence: CSVDRGHGDTQYF. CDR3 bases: TGCAGCGTCGATAGGGGGCACGGAGATACGCAGTATTTT.

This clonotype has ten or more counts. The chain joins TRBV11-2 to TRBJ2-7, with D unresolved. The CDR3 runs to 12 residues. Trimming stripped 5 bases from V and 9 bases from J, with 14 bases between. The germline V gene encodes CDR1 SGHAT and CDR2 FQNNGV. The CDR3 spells CASSGNLVAQYF. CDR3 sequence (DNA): TGTGCCAGCAGCGGAAATCTCGTTGCGCAGTACTTC.

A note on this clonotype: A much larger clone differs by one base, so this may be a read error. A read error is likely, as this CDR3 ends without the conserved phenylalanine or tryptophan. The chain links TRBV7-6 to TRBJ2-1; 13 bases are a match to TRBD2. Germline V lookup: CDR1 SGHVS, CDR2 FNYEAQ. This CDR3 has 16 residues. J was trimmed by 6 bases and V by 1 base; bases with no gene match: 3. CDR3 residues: CASSLGWTSGGNEQFL. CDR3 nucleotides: TGTGCCAGCAGCTTAGGTTGGACTAGCGGGGGCAATGAGCAGTTCTTA.

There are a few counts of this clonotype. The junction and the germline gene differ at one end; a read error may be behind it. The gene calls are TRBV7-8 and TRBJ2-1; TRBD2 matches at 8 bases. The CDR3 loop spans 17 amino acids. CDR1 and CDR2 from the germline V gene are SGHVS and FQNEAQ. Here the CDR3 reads CTSSGGLAGASYNEQFF. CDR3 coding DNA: TGTACCAGCAGCGGGGGTCTCGCGGGGGCCTCCTACAATGAGCAGTTCTTC.

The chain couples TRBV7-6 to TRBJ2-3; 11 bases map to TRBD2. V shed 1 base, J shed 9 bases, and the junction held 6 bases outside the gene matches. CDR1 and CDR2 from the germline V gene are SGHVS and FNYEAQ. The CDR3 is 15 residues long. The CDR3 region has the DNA TGTGCCAGCAGCTTAGTCCCACTAGCGGGAGACACGCAGTATTTT. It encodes CASSLVPLAGDTQYF.

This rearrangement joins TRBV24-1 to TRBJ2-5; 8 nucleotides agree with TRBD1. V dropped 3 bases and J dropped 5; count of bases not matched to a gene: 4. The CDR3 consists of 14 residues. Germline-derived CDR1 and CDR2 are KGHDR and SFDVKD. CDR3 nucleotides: TGTGCCACCAGTGATCGACAGGGGTCGGAGACCCAGTACTTC. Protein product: CATSDRQGSETQYF.

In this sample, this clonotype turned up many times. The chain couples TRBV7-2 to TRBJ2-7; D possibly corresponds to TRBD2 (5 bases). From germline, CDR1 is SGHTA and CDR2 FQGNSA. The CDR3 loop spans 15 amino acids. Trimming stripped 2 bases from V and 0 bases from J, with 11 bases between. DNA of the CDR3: TGTGCCAGCAGCTTAAGAGGGCGGAGCTCCTACGAGCAGTACTTC. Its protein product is CASSLRGRSSYEQYF.

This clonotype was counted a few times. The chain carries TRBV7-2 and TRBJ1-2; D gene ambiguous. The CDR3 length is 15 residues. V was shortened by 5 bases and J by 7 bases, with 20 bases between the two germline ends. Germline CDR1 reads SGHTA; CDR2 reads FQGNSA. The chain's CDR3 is CASSLIAAQKRGYTF. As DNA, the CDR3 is TGTGCCAGCAGCCTAATAGCGGCCCAGAAGCGTGGCTACACCTTC.

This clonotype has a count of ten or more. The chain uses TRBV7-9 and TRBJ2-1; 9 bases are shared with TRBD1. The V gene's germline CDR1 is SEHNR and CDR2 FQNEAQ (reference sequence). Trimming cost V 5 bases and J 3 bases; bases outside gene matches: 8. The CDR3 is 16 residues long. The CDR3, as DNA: TGTGCCAGCAGCCCGGGACAGGGAGAGATCTACAATGAGCAGTTCTTC. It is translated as CASSPGQGEIYNEQFF. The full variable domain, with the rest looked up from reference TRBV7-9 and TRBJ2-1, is DTGVSQNPRHKITKRGQNVTFRCDPISEHNRLYWYRQTLGQGPEFLTYFQNEAQLEKSRLLSDRFSAERPKGSFSTLEIQRTEQGDSAMYLCASSPGQGEIYNEQFFGPGTRLTVL.

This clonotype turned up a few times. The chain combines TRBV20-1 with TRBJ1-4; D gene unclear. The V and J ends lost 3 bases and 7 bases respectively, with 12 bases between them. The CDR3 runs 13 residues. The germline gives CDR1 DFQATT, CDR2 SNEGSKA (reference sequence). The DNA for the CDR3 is TGCAGTGCTAGCCCGCCAGGTGGTGAAAAACTGTTTTTT. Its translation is CSASPPGGEKLFF.

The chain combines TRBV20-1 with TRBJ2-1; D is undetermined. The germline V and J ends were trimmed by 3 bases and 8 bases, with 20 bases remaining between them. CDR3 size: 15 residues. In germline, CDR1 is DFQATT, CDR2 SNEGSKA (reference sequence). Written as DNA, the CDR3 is TGCAGTGCTAGTGCTGACTCCCCTAGGATGGATGAGCAGTTCTTC. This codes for CSASADSPRMDEQFF.

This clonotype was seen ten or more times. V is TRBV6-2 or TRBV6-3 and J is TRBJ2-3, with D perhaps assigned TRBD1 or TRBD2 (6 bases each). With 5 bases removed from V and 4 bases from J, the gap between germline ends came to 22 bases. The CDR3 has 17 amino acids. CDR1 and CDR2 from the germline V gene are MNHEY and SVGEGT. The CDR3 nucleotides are TGTGCCAGCAGTGACGGTTCGAGGGGGGCCAGGCCAGATACGCAGTATTTT. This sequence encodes CASSDGSRGARPDTQYF.

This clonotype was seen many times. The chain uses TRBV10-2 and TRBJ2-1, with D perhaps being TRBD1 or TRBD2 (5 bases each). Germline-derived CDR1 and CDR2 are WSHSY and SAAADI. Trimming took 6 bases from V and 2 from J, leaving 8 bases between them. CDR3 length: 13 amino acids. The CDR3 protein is CASSVGPYNEQFF. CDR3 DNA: TGCGCCAGCAGCGTGGGACCCTACAATGAGCAGTTCTTC.

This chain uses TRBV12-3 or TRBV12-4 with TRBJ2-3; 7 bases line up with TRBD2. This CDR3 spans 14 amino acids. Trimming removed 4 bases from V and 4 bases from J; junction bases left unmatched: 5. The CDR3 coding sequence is TGTGCCAGCAGTTCAGCGGGGAGGTCAGATACGCAGTATTTT. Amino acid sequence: CASSSAGRSDTQYF.

The CDR3 protein is CSLSGLNNEQFF. CDR3 in DNA: TGCAGCTTATCCGGCCTAAACAATGAGCAGTTCTTC. The chain uses TRBV20-1 and TRBJ2-1; D uncertain. The CDR3 covers 12 residues. Germline-derived CDR1 and CDR2 are DFQATT and SNEGSKA (reference sequence).